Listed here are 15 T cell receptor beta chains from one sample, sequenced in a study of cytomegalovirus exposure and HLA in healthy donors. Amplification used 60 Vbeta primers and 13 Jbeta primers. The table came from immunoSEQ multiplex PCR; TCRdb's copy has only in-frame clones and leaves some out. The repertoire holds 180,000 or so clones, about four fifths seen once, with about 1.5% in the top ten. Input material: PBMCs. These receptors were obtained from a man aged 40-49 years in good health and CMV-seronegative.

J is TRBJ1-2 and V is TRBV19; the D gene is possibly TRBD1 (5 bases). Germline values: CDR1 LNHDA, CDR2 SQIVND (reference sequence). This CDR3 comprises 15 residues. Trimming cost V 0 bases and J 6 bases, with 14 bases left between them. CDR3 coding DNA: TGTGCCAGTAGTATAGATCGGGGGATACGCCATGGCTACACCTTC. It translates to CASSIDRGIRHGYTF.

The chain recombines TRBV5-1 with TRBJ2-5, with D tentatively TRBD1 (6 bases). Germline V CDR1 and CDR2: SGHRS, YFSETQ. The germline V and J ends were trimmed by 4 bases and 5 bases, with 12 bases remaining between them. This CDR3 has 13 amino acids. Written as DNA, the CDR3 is TGCGCCAGCAGCCCCGGACAGCGGGAGACCCAGTACTTC. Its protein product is CASSPGQRETQYF.

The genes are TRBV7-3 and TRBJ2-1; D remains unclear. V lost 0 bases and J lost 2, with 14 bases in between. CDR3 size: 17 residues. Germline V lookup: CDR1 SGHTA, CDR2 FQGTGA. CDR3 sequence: CASSLTYSGSTYNEQFF. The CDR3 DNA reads TGTGCCAGCAGCTTAACGTATTCAGGTTCAACCTACAATGAGCAGTTCTTC. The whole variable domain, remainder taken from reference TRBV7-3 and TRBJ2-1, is GAGVSQTPSNKVTEKGKYVELRCDPISGHTALYWYRQSLGQGPEFLIYFQGTGAADDSGLPNDRFFAVRPEGSVSTLKIQRTERGDSAVYLCASSLTYSGSTYNEQFFGPGTRLTVL.

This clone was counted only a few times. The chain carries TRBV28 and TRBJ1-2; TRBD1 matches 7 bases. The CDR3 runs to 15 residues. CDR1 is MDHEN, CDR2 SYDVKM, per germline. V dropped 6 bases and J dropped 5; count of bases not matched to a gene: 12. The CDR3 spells CASRERRQGSYGYTF. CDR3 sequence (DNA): TGTGCCAGCAGGGAGAGGAGACAGGGTTCTTATGGCTACACCTTC.

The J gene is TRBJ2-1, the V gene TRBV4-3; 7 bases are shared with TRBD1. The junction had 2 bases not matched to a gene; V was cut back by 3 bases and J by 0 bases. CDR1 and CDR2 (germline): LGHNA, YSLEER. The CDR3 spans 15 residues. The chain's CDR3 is CASSQGQSSYNEQFF. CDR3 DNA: TGCGCCAGCAGCCAGGGACAGAGCTCCTACAATGAGCAGTTCTTC.

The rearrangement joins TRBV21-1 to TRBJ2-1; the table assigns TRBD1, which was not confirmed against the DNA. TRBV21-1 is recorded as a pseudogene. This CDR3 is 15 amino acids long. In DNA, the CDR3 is TGTGCCAGCAGCAACGAGTCAGGGTTCCACAATGAGCAGTTCTTC. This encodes CASSNESGFHNEQFF.

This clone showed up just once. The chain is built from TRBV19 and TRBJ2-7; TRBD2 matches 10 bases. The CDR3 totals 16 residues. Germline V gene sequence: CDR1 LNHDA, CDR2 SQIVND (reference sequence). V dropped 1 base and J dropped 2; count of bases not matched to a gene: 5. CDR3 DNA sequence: TGTGCCAGTAGTATAGCCCCTAGCGGGGGCCCCTACGAGCAGTACTTC. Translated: CASSIAPSGGPYEQYF.

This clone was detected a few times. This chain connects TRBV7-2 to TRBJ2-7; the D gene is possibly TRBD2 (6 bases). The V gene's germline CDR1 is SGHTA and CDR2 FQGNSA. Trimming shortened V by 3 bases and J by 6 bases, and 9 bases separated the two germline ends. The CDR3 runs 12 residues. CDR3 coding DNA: TGTGCCAGCAGCTTTAGGGGAGGCGAGCAGTACTTC. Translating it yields CASSFRGGEQYF.

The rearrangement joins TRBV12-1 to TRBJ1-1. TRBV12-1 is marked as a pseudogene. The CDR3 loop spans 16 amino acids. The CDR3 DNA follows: TGTGCCAGCAGCTCGTTCATCGGGGGAGGGAACACTGAAGCTTTCTTT. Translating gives CASSSFIGGGNTEAFF.

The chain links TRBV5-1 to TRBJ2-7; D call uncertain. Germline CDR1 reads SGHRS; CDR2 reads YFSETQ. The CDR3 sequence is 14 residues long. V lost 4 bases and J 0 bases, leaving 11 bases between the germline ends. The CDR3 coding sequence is TGCGCCAGCAGCCCGGCGACTCCCTCCTACGAGCAGTACTTC. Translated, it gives CASSPATPSYEQYF.

This CDR3 is CSVGNRGAAYNEQFF. The CDR3 DNA sequence: TGCAGCGTTGGTAACCGGGGGGCCGCCTACAATGAGCAGTTCTTC. The V and J genes are TRBV29-1 and TRBJ2-1; TRBD2 is a possible D gene (7 bases). The CDR3 runs to 15 residues. CDR1 SQVTM and CDR2 ANQGSEA come from the germline V gene. V shed 4 bases and J shed 2 bases, with 15 bases lying between them.

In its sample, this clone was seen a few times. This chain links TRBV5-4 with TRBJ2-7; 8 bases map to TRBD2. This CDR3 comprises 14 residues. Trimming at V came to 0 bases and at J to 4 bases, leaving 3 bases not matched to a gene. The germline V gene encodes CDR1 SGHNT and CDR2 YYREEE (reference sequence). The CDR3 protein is CASSLAGTRYEQYF. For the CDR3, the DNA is TGTGCCAGCAGCTTGGCCGGGACTAGATACGAGCAGTACTTC.

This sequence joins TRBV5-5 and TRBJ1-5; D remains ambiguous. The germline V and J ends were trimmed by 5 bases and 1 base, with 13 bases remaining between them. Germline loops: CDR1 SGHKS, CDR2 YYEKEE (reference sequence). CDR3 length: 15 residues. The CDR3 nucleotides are TGTGCCAGCAGGGTGCGGGCAGGAAGCAATCAGCCCCAGCATTTT. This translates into CASRVRAGSNQPQHF.

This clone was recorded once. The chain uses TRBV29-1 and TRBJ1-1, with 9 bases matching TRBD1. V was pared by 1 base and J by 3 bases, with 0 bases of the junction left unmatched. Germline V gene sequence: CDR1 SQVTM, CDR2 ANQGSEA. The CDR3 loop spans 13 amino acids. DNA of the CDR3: TGCAGCGTTGAAGGGACAGGGGACACTGAAGCTTTCTTT. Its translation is CSVEGTGDTEAFF.

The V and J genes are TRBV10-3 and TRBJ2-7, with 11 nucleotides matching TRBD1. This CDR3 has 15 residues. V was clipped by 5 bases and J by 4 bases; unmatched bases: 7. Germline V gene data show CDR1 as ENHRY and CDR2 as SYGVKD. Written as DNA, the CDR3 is TGTGCCATCAGTCCCGGGACAGGGGGGGGGTACGAGCAGTACTTC. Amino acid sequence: CAISPGTGGGYEQYF.